What follows describes a single T cell receptor (beta chain). This clonotype was detected once. Its antigen has not been determined. It has no much larger one-base neighbor in the sample; base qualities were not kept. One read gives only weak evidence. The sample comes from a study of CD8 T cells in Susac syndrome (dated by TCRdb to between 2017 and 2020). Context from the whole study: Among the sequenced Susac syndrome patients, roughly six had clinically active disease and roughly eight were in clinical remission. Susac syndrome patients were therapy-naive, on corticosteroids (some also receiving IVIg), or on IVIg alone at blood withdrawal. Whether CD8+ T cell activation and differentiation in Susac syndrome was antigen driven was tested using repertoire sequencing. What the authors observed across the whole study: The CD4+ T cell repertoire of patients with Susac syndrome showed no detectable clonal expansion. The study acknowledged that relatively few individuals were included in the TCR sequencing and HLA analysis.

RNA was extracted using the RNeasy kit, and roughly 0.5 to 1 ug of the RNA was reverse transcribed with random hexamers. TCR beta CDR3 regions were amplified with the immunoSEQ multiplex PCR assay covering 54 Vbeta and 13 Jbeta segments. To correct PCR amplification bias, a synthetic template baseline was used for both primer optimization and computational correction. In the paper's pipeline: Reads were annotated to V, D and J genes per IMGT and analyzed with immunoSEQ Analyzer, keeping only productive sequences. To calculate clonality, Shannon entropy was normalized by log2 of the number of productive unique sequences and then subtracted from one. For each patient and control, public and private clones were evaluated among the 100 most prevalent clones. Clones were defined as Susac-specific if absent from the healthy and MS cohorts, from around 1,000 published viral clones and from other ImmuneACCESS disease sequences. The public reads were reanalyzed by TCRdb: fastp trimming at Q25, MiXCR alignment, in-frame beta chains only. Rows are unified per CDR3 protein, each entry keeping the most common DNA and genes. It is TCRdb's table, rather than the study itself, that gives the V and J calls and clone size. The sample table contains about 170,000 distinct CDR3 sequences; only one count was recorded for roughly 95% of them. In total, the top ten clones hold 0.1% to 0.15% of the sample.

Peripheral blood CD8+ and CD4+ T cells from healthy donors, Susac syndrome patients and multiple sclerosis patients were profiled by high-throughput TCR beta sequencing. The Susac syndrome patients fulfilled recently defined diagnostic criteria for either definite or probable disease. CD8+ TEMRA cells were enriched by FACS, while bulk CD8+ and CD4+ T cells were purified by magnetic negative isolation. Blood was collected in EDTA tubes and processed within 24 hours, with PBMCs isolated through density gradient centrifugation. PBMCs intended for TCR sequencing were cryopreserved in liquid nitrogen and thawed later in a water bath at 37 degrees C. The sorted or isolated CD4+, CD8+ and CD8+ TEMRA cells had a purity of 90% or higher. The germline V gene provides CDR1 MNHNS and CDR2 SASEGT. Including cysteine and phenylalanine, the CDR3 has 13 amino acids. Just the 39-base CDR3 DNA is kept, in frame starting at base 1. V is shortened by 3 bases, J by 9 bases, and the region joining them spans 12 bases.

Rearrangement joined TRBV6-1 to TRBJ2-1; a confident D gene designation cannot be given. The receptor comes from a human donor with Susac syndrome. The sample taken for sequencing was CD4+ T cells from PBMCs. The CDR3 region reads CASSEEVLGEQFF. In nucleotide form, the sequence is TGTGCCAGCAGTGAGGAAGTCTTAGGTGAGCAGTTCTTC.